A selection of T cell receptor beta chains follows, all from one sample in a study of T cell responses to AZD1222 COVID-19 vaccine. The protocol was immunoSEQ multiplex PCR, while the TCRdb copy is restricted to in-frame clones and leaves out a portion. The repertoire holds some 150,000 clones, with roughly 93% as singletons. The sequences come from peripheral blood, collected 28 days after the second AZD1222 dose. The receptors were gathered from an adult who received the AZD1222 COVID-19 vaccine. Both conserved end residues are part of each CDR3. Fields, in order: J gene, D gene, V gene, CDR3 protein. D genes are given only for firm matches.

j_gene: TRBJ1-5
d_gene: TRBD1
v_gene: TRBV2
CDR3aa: CASSGTGLRQPQHF

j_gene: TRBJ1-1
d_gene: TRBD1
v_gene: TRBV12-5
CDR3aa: CASGLVRGRGETEAFF

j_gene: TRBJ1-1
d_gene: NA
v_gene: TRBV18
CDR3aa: CASSLYREDPEAFF

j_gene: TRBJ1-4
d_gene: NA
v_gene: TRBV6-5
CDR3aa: CASSGSTNEKLFF

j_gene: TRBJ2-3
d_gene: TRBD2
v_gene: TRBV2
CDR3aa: CASTTGTSGRTQYF

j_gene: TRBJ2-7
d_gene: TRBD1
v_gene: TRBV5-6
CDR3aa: CASSFPGTASYEQYF

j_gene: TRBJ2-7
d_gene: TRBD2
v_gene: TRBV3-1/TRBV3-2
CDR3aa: CASSQGLAGIYEQYF

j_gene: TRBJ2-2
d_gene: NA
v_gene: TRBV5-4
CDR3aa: CASSLGLTGHGELFF

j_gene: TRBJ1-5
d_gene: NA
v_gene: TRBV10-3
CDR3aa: CAIQSGQGNQPQHF

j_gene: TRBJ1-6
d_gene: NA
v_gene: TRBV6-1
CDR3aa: CASSEQWGSPLHF

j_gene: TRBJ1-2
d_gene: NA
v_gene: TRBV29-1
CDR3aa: CSVGGQADGYTF

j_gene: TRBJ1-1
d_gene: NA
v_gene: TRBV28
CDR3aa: CASKKGDLATTEAFF

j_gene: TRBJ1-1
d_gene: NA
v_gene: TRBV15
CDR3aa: CATSRGQVGTEAFF

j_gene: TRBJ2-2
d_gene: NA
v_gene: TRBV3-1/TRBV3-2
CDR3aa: CASSPGLNTGELFF

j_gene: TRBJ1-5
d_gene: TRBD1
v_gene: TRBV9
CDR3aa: CASSPETGTAQPQHF

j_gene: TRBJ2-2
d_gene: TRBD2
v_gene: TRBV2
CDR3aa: CASNSGTSTGELFF

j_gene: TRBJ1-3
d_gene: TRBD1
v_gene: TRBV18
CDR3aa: CASSRGTAQGVRNTIYF

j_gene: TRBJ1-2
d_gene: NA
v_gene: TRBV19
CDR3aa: CASLPGSPNYGYTF

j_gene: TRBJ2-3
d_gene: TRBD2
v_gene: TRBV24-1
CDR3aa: CATARGGQELAGPSTDTQYF

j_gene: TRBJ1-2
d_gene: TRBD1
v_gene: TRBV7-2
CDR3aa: CASSWTGGSDYGYTF

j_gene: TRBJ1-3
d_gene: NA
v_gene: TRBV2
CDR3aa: CASSEGASRAGNTIYF

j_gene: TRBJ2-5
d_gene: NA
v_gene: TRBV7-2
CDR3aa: CASSLVGGHQETQYF

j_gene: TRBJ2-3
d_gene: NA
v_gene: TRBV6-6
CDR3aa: CASSDGDVGDTQYF